Listed below are T cell receptor beta chains from one sample, sequenced in a study of beta chain features in type 1 diabetes. Here immunoSEQ multiplex PCR was the method, and the copy in TCRdb shows in-frame clones only, minus some. The table shows roughly 250,000 clones, with around 10% occurring only once. The sample consisted of naive CD4+ T cells from blood. The source of these receptors is a woman under 30 in good health. Each CDR3 is given without its conserved first and last residue. The order of the fields is J gene, V gene, CDR3 protein.

j_call: TRBJ2-1
v_call: TRBV11-3
cdr3_aa: ASSRTSGGFNEQF

j_call: TRBJ2-1
v_call: TRBV6-6
cdr3_aa: ASSYHSVEQF

j_call: TRBJ2-1
v_call: TRBV4-2
cdr3_aa: ASSPGTSGGSQF

j_call: TRBJ1-1
v_call: TRBV5-4
cdr3_aa: ASGTKTNTEAF

j_call: TRBJ2-7
v_call: TRBV5-1
cdr3_aa: ASSSGQGRFEQY

j_call: TRBJ2-2
v_call: TRBV30
cdr3_aa: AWNLRANTGELF

j_call: TRBJ1-2
v_call: TRBV28
cdr3_aa: ASNWAGVGYT

j_call: TRBJ1-5
v_call: TRBV29-1
cdr3_aa: SVGGGNQPQH

j_call: TRBJ1-1
v_call: TRBV30
cdr3_aa: AWSVLGQGFYTEAF

j_call: TRBJ1-2
v_call: TRBV9
cdr3_aa: ASSVVPEQSSGYT

j_call: TRBJ2-1
v_call: TRBV4-1
cdr3_aa: ASSQDPSGVYNEQF

j_call: TRBJ2-5
v_call: TRBV28
cdr3_aa: ASIGQGGVTQY

j_call: TRBJ1-1
v_call: TRBV18
cdr3_aa: ASSPVAGAPMNTEAF

j_call: TRBJ1-3
v_call: TRBV5-6
cdr3_aa: ASSLPGAAGNTIY

j_call: TRBJ1-5
v_call: TRBV2
cdr3_aa: ASSRDSRDQPQH

j_call: TRBJ2-7
v_call: TRBV7-3
cdr3_aa: ASSRAGAPLDEQY

j_call: TRBJ1-4
v_call: TRBV7-9
cdr3_aa: ASSLGQGLSVNEKLF

j_call: TRBJ2-6
v_call: TRBV12-5
cdr3_aa: ASGPDRVSLGANVLT

j_call: TRBJ1-1
v_call: TRBV29-1
cdr3_aa: SVQAGATNTEAF

j_call: TRBJ2-3
v_call: TRBV29-1
cdr3_aa: SVAGGASTDTQY

j_call: TRBJ1-5
v_call: TRBV28
cdr3_aa: ASGYQPQH

j_call: TRBJ2-1
v_call: TRBV2
cdr3_aa: ASNRELVNEQF

j_call: TRBJ2-7
v_call: TRBV18
cdr3_aa: ASSPLGQGEKQY

j_call: TRBJ1-1
v_call: TRBV7-2
cdr3_aa: ASSLAREGPGAF